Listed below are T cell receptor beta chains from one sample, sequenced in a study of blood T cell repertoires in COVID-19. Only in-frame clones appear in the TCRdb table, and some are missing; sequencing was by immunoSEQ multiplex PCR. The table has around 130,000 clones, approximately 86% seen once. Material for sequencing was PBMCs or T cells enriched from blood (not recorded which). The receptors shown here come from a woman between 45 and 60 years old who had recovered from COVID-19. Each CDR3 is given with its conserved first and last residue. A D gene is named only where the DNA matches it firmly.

CASSPRLAGEIWNTDTQYF | TRBD2 | TRBV7-2 | 19 | TRBJ2-3
CASSKSDVRTEAFF | . | TRBV19 | 14 | TRBJ1-1
CASSQDPILITSDPEQFF | TRBD2 | TRBV4-1 | 18 | TRBJ2-1
CASSPSFYRGQGTDTQYF | . | TRBV14 | 18 | TRBJ2-3
CASSPLRYSTRYEQYF | . | TRBV3-1/TRBV3-2 | 16 | TRBJ2-7
CASSQGPGQGNYEQYF | TRBD1 | TRBV4-1 | 16 | TRBJ2-7
CASSIAGGQPQHF | . | TRBV19 | 13 | TRBJ1-5
CASSQEGRVYAAEQYF | . | TRBV3-1/TRBV3-2 | 16 | TRBJ2-7
CASSQRTVGDGNTIYF | . | TRBV14 | 16 | TRBJ1-3
CASSSTSGGSSGETQYF | TRBD2 | TRBV5-1 | 17 | TRBJ2-5
CASSLGSGGETQYF | TRBD2 | TRBV6-5 | 14 | TRBJ2-5
CASSRQGQQPQHF | TRBD1 | TRBV5-5 | 13 | TRBJ1-5
CASSLDLTGLGTEAFF | TRBD1 | TRBV11-2 | 16 | TRBJ1-1
CASSDDRDSGYTF | TRBD1 | TRBV25-1 | 13 | TRBJ1-2
CASSPEQGIDTGELFF | TRBD1 | TRBV6-2/TRBV6-3 | 16 | TRBJ2-2
CAISDGRASGEAFF | . | TRBV10-3 | 14 | TRBJ1-1
CASSRGEGISYNEQFF | TRBD2 | TRBV4-1 | 16 | TRBJ2-1
CASSLALSGVAETQYF | . | TRBV5-1 | 16 | TRBJ2-5
CASSEGNRLTPYEQYF | . | TRBV6-1 | 16 | TRBJ2-7
CASSLRQNYGYTF | . | TRBV27 | 13 | TRBJ1-2
CASSTTGSLEQFF | . | TRBV12-3/TRBV12-4 | 13 | TRBJ2-1
CASSLLAGVSKYNEQFF | TRBD2 | TRBV5-8 | 17 | TRBJ2-1